This T cell receptor beta chain comes out of a study of shared clonotypes between healthy human individuals. Study results and limitations: Expectations were that clonotype sharing among donors would be affected by sequencing depth. Naive CD4 clonotype sharing across several donors was 4% to 5%.

Notes on this clone: What it binds is unknown.

The junction had 2 bases not matched to a gene; V was cut back by 5 bases and J by 3 bases. Germline-derived CDR1 and CDR2 are GTSNPN and SVGIG (reference sequence). The CDR3 runs 13 residues. In the original workflow: For the immunoSEQ data, sequences were junction-only without quality scores, so filtering differed. Using immunoSEQ multiplex PCR, the repertoire was profiled, and TCRdb retains in-frame clones only, with some absent. V and J calls and clone size are as listed in that table; D and trimming were resolved from the DNA. The table records millions of clones, approximately 95% of them present only once.

The rearrangement joins TRBV30 to TRBJ2-7; 12 bases match TRBD1. The material sequenced was naive CD4+ T cells sorted from blood. Subset of the sample: CD45RA+ positively selected. The TCR originated in a man aged 18 to 35 in good health. CDR3 DNA: TGTGCCTGGGGGACAGGGGGCCTCTACGAGCAGTACTTC. Translation: CAWGTGGLYEQYF.